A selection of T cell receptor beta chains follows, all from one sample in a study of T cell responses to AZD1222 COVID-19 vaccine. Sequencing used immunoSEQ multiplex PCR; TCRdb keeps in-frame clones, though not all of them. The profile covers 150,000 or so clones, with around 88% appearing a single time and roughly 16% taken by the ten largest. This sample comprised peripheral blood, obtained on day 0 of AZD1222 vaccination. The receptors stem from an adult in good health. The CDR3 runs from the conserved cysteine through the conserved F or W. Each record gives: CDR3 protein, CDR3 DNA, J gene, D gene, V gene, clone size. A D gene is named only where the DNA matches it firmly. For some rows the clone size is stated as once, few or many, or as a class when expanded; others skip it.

CASSPPSKTGNTIYF	TGTGCCAGCTCACCACCGAGCAAGACTGGAAACACCATATATTTT	TRBJ1-3	-	TRBV18	-
CASTNSGGTGNTIYF	TGTGCCAGTACCAATTCCGGGGGGACCGGAAACACCATATATTTT	TRBJ1-3	-	TRBV19	-
CSVVGGVNTEAFF	TGCAGCGTTGTGGGGGGCGTGAACACTGAAGCTTTCTTT	TRBJ1-1	-	TRBV29-1	once
CASSMPGESNEQFF	TGTGCCAGTAGTATGCCGGGGGAGTCGAATGAGCAGTTCTTC	TRBJ2-1	-	TRBV19	-
CASSQNSGGAYEQYF	TGTGCCAGCAGCCAAAACAGCGGGGGGGCCTACGAGCAGTACTTC	TRBJ2-7	TRBD2	TRBV3-1/TRBV3-2	-
CASRYQNLGNEQFF	TGTGCCAGCAGGTACCAAAACTTGGGAAATGAGCAGTTCTTC	TRBJ2-1	-	TRBV5-6	-
CASSSSRAAGIYNEQFF	TGCGCCAGCAGCTCATCCAGGGCGGCAGGGATTTACAATGAGCAGTTCTTC	TRBJ2-1	-	TRBV5-1	-
CASISAGVGNTEAFF	TGTGCCAGCATCTCCGCCGGGGTCGGGAACACTGAAGCTTTCTTT	TRBJ1-1	-	TRBV27	-
CASTAATGVNYGYTF	TGTGCCAGTACCGCGGCGACAGGGGTAAACTATGGCTACACCTTC	TRBJ1-2	TRBD1	TRBV19	-
CASRGTGWALDEKLFF	TGTGCCAGCCGCGGGACAGGGTGGGCCTTGGATGAAAAACTGTTTTTT	TRBJ1-4	TRBD1	TRBV7-2	-
CASSIGVQLQETQYF	TGTGCCAGTAGTATAGGGGTCCAGTTACAAGAGACCCAGTACTTC	TRBJ2-5	-	TRBV19	-
CAWSANRYGYTF	TGTGCCTGGTCGGCGAACCGTTATGGCTACACCTTC	TRBJ1-2	-	TRBV30	-
CASSSGTGIRALHF	TGTGCCAGCAGCTCCGGGACAGGGATTCGGGCCCTCCACTTT	TRBJ1-6	TRBD1	TRBV11-2	-
CASSPGQAGQPQHF	TGTGCCAGCAGCCCGGGTCAGGCTGGTCAGCCCCAGCATTTT	TRBJ1-5	-	TRBV6-5	few
CASSLATLTDTQYF	TGCGCCAGCAGCTTGGCGACTTTAACAGATACGCAGTATTTT	TRBJ2-3	-	TRBV5-1	-
CASSPDQPEFSPLHF	TGTGCCAGCTCACCCGACCAGCCAGAGTTTTCACCCCTCCACTTT	TRBJ1-6	-	TRBV18	-
CASSSPGSLMNTEAFF	TGTGCCAGCAGTTCCCCAGGGTCTCTGATGAACACTGAAGCTTTCTTT	TRBJ1-1	-	TRBV6-5	-
CATGGSGQPQHF	TGTGCCACCGGAGGGTCGGGACAGCCCCAGCATTTT	TRBJ1-5	-	TRBV12-3/TRBV12-4	few
CASSYSLREGYTF	TGTGCCAGCAGTTACTCCCTCCGGGAGGGCTACACCTTC	TRBJ1-2	-	TRBV6-5	once
CAGQTAMNTEAFF	TGTGCCGGTCAGACAGCCATGAACACTGAAGCTTTCTTT	TRBJ1-1	-	TRBV2	once
CSGKLMGSEQYF	TGCAGCGGGAAACTCATGGGTTCCGAGCAGTACTTC	TRBJ2-7	-	TRBV29-1	-
CASSTSGQGGWNEQFF	TGCGCCAGCAGCACGTCGGGACAGGGAGGGTGGAATGAGCAGTTCTTC	TRBJ2-1	TRBD1	TRBV5-1	-
CASSPSGWISYEQYF	TGCGCCAGCAGCCCCTCCGGCTGGATCTCCTACGAGCAGTACTTC	TRBJ2-7	-	TRBV4-1	-
CASSRLGTGSPYEQYF	TGTGCCAGCAGCCGATTAGGGACAGGGAGCCCCTACGAGCAGTACTTC	TRBJ2-7	TRBD1	TRBV7-9	-
CASSLPRTNSPLHF	TGTGCCAGCAGTTTACCCAGGACCAATTCACCCCTCCACTTT	TRBJ1-6	-	TRBV28	-
CASSHRRAGELFF	TGTGCCAGCAGCCATAGGAGGGCCGGGGAGCTGTTTTTT	TRBJ2-2	-	TRBV3-1/TRBV3-2	-
CASSRWDRGDEKLFF	TGTGCCAGCAGCCGTTGGGACAGGGGGGATGAAAAACTGTTTTTT	TRBJ1-4	TRBD1	TRBV14	-
CASSQDVVRDYGYTF	TGCGCCAGCAGCCAAGATGTAGTGCGGGACTATGGCTACACCTTC	TRBJ1-2	-	TRBV4-3	few
CATRPSGGQETQYF	TGTGCCACCAGACCTTCAGGGGGCCAAGAGACCCAGTACTTC	TRBJ2-5	TRBD1	TRBV24-1	-
CASSLQGGDTQYF	TGTGCCAGCAGCTTACAGGGAGGAGATACGCAGTATTTT	TRBJ2-3	-	TRBV5-8	-
CATSRDTGITEAFF	TGTGCCACCAGCAGAGATACAGGGATCACTGAAGCTTTCTTT	TRBJ1-1	-	TRBV15	-
CASSFPMGEDRGPGNEQFF	TGTGCCAGCAGCTTCCCGATGGGTGAAGACAGGGGGCCGGGCAATGAGCAGTTCTTC	TRBJ2-1	TRBD1	TRBV5-4	-
CASSLGEGIFYEQYF	TGTGCCAGCAGCTTGGGCGAGGGAATCTTTTACGAGCAGTACTTC	TRBJ2-7	-	TRBV7-7	-
CASSLNQPQHF	TGTGCCAGCAGTTTAAATCAGCCCCAGCATTTT	TRBJ1-5	-	TRBV12-3/TRBV12-4	-
CASSLTGDSVEAFF	TGTGCCAGCAGTTTAACGGGGGACTCAGTTGAAGCTTTCTTT	TRBJ1-1	-	TRBV6-4	once
CASSLIQGSTEAFF	TGTGCCAGCAGCTTGATCCAGGGAAGTACTGAAGCTTTCTTT	TRBJ1-1	-	TRBV5-8	-
CASSVGGGSYNEQFF	TGTGCCAGCAGTGTCGGGGGTGGTTCCTACAATGAGCAGTTCTTC	TRBJ2-1	-	TRBV9	-
CATSATDRVQFF	TGTGCCACCAGTGCCACGGACAGGGTACAGTTCTTC	TRBJ2-1	TRBD1	TRBV24-1	-